The 31 T cell receptor beta chains given below trace back to one sample, sequenced in a study of cytomegalovirus exposure and HLA in healthy donors. The PCR was carried out with 60 Vbeta primers and 13 Jbeta primers. Repertoires were generated with immunoSEQ multiplex PCR, while TCRdb's copy carries only in-frame clones and drops some. The data show about 180,000 clones, more than 60% seen once. The specimen sequenced was PBMCs. These receptor sequences come from a woman aged 45 to 65 in good health and CMV-seropositive.

The chain uses TRBV29-1 and TRBJ2-3; 8 nucleotides align to TRBD2. CDR1 is SQVTM and CDR2 is ANQGSEA in the germline V gene. The V segment lost 5 bases and the J segment 5 bases; nucleotides outside the gene matches: 21. The CDR3 runs 18 residues. This CDR3 reads CSVPKGLAGSRGGDTQYF. The CDR3 region has the DNA TGCAGCGTTCCTAAGGGCCTAGCGGGCTCCCGAGGGGGAGATACGCAGTATTTT.

V and J are TRBV7-6 and TRBJ2-3, with D possibly being TRBD2 (6 bases). The V gene lost 4 bases and the J gene lost 3 bases, with 11 bases spanning the gap. The CDR3 sequence is 14 residues long. Germline values: CDR1 SGHVS, CDR2 FNYEAQ. The CDR3 loop reads CASSSAGYTDTQYF. The DNA for the CDR3 is TGTGCCAGCAGCTCGGCGGGATATACAGATACGCAGTATTTT.

The table lists this clone with a count of one. The chain carries TRBV28 and TRBJ2-7; TRBD2 matches 9 bases. The CDR3 length is 21 residues. The germline V gene has CDR1 MDHEN and CDR2 SYDVKM. Germline trimming cut 6 bases from V and 1 base from J; bases unmatched to any gene: 25. In DNA form, the CDR3 reads TGTGCCAGCAGACCCCAGGGACTTTCGAGACTAGCGGCCCGGAGTTCCTACGAGCAGTACTTC. This translates into CASRPQGLSRLAARSSYEQYF.

In this sample, this clone turned up a few times. The chain is built from TRBV5-1 and TRBJ2-2; D remains unclear. The CDR3 consists of 15 residues. The V end lost 1 base, the J end lost 0 bases, and 7 bases lay between the germline ends. The germline V gene encodes CDR1 SGHRS and CDR2 YFSETQ. The CDR3: CASSLYNTNTGELFF. As DNA, the CDR3 is TGCGCCAGCAGCTTGTACAACACGAACACCGGGGAGCTGTTTTTT.

This clone appeared once. This chain uses TRBV2 with TRBJ1-3; D perhaps matches TRBD1 (6 bases). The CDR3 is made up of 15 amino acids. Trimming left V 6 bases short and J 0 bases short, with 12 bases between. Looked up from germline, CDR1 is SNHLY and CDR2 is FYNNEI. The CDR3 protein is CASSMDSLSGNTIYF. The CDR3, as DNA: TGTGCCAGCAGCATGGACAGCCTCTCTGGAAACACCATATATTTT.

This sequence joins TRBV18 and TRBJ2-5; 7 bases are shared with TRBD1. The ends lost 3 bases at V and 3 bases at J; junction bases unmatched: 7. Germline-derived CDR1 and CDR2 are KGHSH and LQKENI. This CDR3 region has 15 residues. CDR3 loop: CASSPPTGLEETQYF. In nucleotides, the CDR3 is TGTGCCAGCTCACCCCCGACAGGGCTGGAAGAGACCCAGTACTTC. Together with reference TRBV18 and TRBJ2-5, the CDR3 gives the full variable domain: NAGVMQNPRHLVRRRGQEARLRCSPMKGHSHVYWYRQLPEEGLKFMVYLQKENIIDESGMPKERFSAEFPKEGPSILRIQQVVRGDSAAYFCASSPPTGLEETQYFGPGTRLLVL.

The rearrangement links TRBV9 to TRBJ2-7, with TRBD1 identical over 10 bases. The CDR3 loop spans 13 amino acids. V trimming: 8 bases; J trimming: 5 bases; junction bases outside the gene matches: 7. CDR1 and CDR2 from the germline V gene are SGDLS and YYNGEE. CDR3 nucleotides: TGTGCCAGTTCCGGGACAGGGGACCACGAGCAGTACTTC. This translates into CASSGTGDHEQYF.

The chain is built from TRBV27 and TRBJ1-5, with 9 bases aligning to TRBD1. CDR3 length equals 15 residues. Trimming took 6 bases from V and 4 from J; bases not matched to a gene: 7. Germline V gene lookup returns CDR1 MNHEY and CDR2 SMNVEV (reference sequence). The CDR3 protein is CASSPSDRGNQPQHF. The DNA of the CDR3 is TGTGCCAGCAGCCCATCGGACAGGGGTAATCAGCCCCAGCATTTT.

CDR3 in DNA: TGTGCCAGCAGACAGCAGGGGGCGGGTGAGACCCAGTACTTC. Its translation: CASRQQGAGETQYF. The chain joins TRBV2 to TRBJ2-5, with 8 bases that match TRBD1. J gave up 5 bases and V 6 bases, and 8 bases lay outside the gene matches. The CDR3 has 14 amino acids. Germline CDR1 reads SNHLY; CDR2 reads FYNNEI.

The rearrangement joins TRBV11-3 to TRBJ2-2; 7 bases line up with TRBD2. Germline CDR1 SGHNT, CDR2 YENEEA. CDR3 length: 17 amino acids. Trimming removed 7 bases from V and 2 bases from J; junction bases left unmatched: 13. Written as DNA, the CDR3 is TGTGCCAGCATTCAAGACCCGGCGGGGGTTAACACCGGGGAGCTGTTTTTT. Translation: CASIQDPAGVNTGELFF.

The chain carries TRBV4-3 and TRBJ2-7, with 7 positions matching TRBD1. CDR1 is LGHNA, CDR2 YSLEER, per germline. This CDR3 has 15 amino acids. The V and J ends lost 0 bases and 3 bases, in that order; junction bases with no gene match: 5. The CDR3 loop reads CASSQERDSFYEQYF. In nucleotides, the CDR3 is TGCGCCAGCAGCCAAGAAAGGGACAGTTTCTACGAGCAGTACTTC.

The V and J genes are TRBV5-1 and TRBJ1-2; the match to TRBD1 covers 7 bases. Germline lookup yields CDR1 SGHRS and CDR2 YFSETQ. This CDR3 comprises 13 residues. With 4 bases clipped from V and 5 bases from J, the junction kept 5 bases outside the gene matches. CDR3 region: CASSPGQLYGYTF. The CDR3, as DNA: TGCGCCAGCAGCCCGGGACAGTTGTATGGCTACACCTTC.

The chain recombines TRBV20-1 with TRBJ1-1; D possibly corresponds to TRBD1 (5 bases). CDR3 length: 11 residues. Per germline, CDR1 DFQATT and CDR2 SNEGSKA (reference sequence). V lost 5 bases, J lost 7 bases, and 11 bases lay in between. CDR3 DNA sequence: TGCAGTGCTTCTCAGGGAAATGAAGCTTTCTTT. Its protein is CSASQGNEAFF.

The V call is TRBV7-2, the J call TRBJ2-1; perhaps TRBD2 as D (5 bases). Germline V gene data show CDR1 as SGHTA and CDR2 as FQGNSA. The V gene lost 5 bases and the J gene lost 6 bases, with 8 bases spanning the gap. The CDR3 consists of 12 residues. CDR3 bases: TGTGCCAGCAGCCCCACTAGCAATGAGCAGTTCTTC. Amino acids: CASSPTSNEQFF.

This clone was seen a single time. The chain recombines TRBV11-3 with TRBJ2-2, with 11 bases that match TRBD2. The CDR3 runs to 17 residues. V shed 3 bases, J shed 5 bases, and the junction held 8 bases outside the gene matches. The V gene's germline CDR1 is SGHNT and CDR2 YENEEA. CDR3 in DNA: TGTGCCAGCAGCTTTCCTACTAGCGGGGGTTGGACCGGGGAGCTGTTTTTT. Translated, it gives CASSFPTSGGWTGELFF.

The rearrangement links TRBV15 to TRBJ2-1, with D possibly matching TRBD1 (5 bases). This CDR3 comprises 15 residues. Germline V gives CDR1 LNHNV, CDR2 YYDKDF (reference sequence). V was cut by 3 bases and J by 0 bases, with 9 bases left in between. CDR3 sequence (DNA): TGTGCCACCAGCAGGACAGACCGCTCCTACAATGAGCAGTTCTTC. The encoded protein is CATSRTDRSYNEQFF.

This chain connects TRBV7-2 to TRBJ2-5; D may be TRBD2 (7 bases). V lost 5 bases to trimming and J lost 5 bases, with 18 bases between them. Germline V gene lookup returns CDR1 SGHTA and CDR2 FQGNSA. This CDR3 has 15 residues. CDR3 coding DNA: TGTGCCAGCAGCCCCCAGGCGGGGGCGCTGGAGACCCAGTACTTC. This sequence encodes CASSPQAGALETQYF.

V is TRBV7-6 and J is TRBJ1-2; D is possibly TRBD1 (6 bases). CDR3 length: 15 residues. Trimming stripped 5 bases from V and 3 bases from J, with 16 bases between. The V gene's germline CDR1 is SGHVS and CDR2 FNYEAQ. The CDR3 loop is CASSQSHRDDYGYTF. The CDR3 DNA reads TGTGCCAGCAGCCAATCTCACAGGGACGACTATGGCTACACCTTC.

The CDR3 spells CASRPGRAQYF. CDR3 coding DNA: TGTGCCAGCAGGCCGGGAAGGGCGCAGTATTTT. The rearrangement links TRBV2 to TRBJ2-3; D perhaps matches TRBD2 (5 bases). CDR1 SNHLY and CDR2 FYNNEI come from the germline V gene. The CDR3 has 11 amino acids. Between the trimmed V and J ends, which lost 6 bases and 10 bases, there was a span of 11 bases. Combining the CDR3 with reference TRBV2 and TRBJ2-3 gives the whole variable domain EPEVTQTPSHQVTQMGQEVILRCVPISNHLYFYWYRQILGQKVEFLVSFYNNEISEKSEIFDDQFSVERPDGSNFTLKIRSTKLEDSAMYFCASRPGRAQYFGPGTRLTVL.

A few counts support this clone. The chain carries TRBV2 and TRBJ2-1; 8 bases map to TRBD2. This CDR3 has 16 residues. Trimming cost V 3 bases and J 1 base; bases outside gene matches: 5. The germline CDR1 and CDR2 sequences are SNHLY and FYNNEI. The CDR3: CASSDAGGGSYNEQFF. CDR3 DNA sequence: TGTGCCAGCAGTGACGCCGGGGGGGGTTCCTACAATGAGCAGTTCTTC.

The genes are TRBV6-1 and TRBJ2-1; TRBD2 is a possible D gene (7 bases). Germline-derived CDR1 and CDR2 are MNHNS and SASEGT. Trimming left V 4 bases short and J 0 bases short, with 19 bases between. The length of the CDR3 is 18 residues. The CDR3 DNA sequence: TGTGCCAGCAGTGCCCCTCCCCGGGGGGCTCTCTCCTACAATGAGCAGTTCTTC. This codes for CASSAPPRGALSYNEQFF.

V and J are TRBV4-1 and TRBJ2-7, with 7 bases identical to TRBD1. Germline values: CDR1 MGHRA, CDR2 YSYEKL. The CDR3 runs to 17 residues. V trimming: 0 bases; J trimming: 6 bases; junction bases outside the gene matches: 14. CDR3 loop: CASSQDFRQGRNGEQYF. The CDR3, as DNA: TGCGCCAGCAGCCAAGATTTCCGACAGGGTCGTAACGGCGAGCAGTACTTC.

The genes are TRBV11-3 and TRBJ2-1; the match to TRBD2 covers 11 bases. The CDR3 has 15 residues. CDR1 SGHNT and CDR2 YENEEA come from the germline V gene. J lost 9 bases, V lost 5 bases, and 9 bases had no gene match. The CDR3 protein is CASSPTSGEQGEQFF. DNA for the CDR3: TGTGCCAGCAGCCCGACTAGCGGGGAGCAGGGTGAGCAGTTCTTC.

This CDR3 reads CASSRRAGEAYNEQFF. Written as DNA, the CDR3 is TGTGCCAGTAGTAGGAGGGCGGGAGAAGCCTACAATGAGCAGTTCTTC. The V and J genes are TRBV19 and TRBJ2-1, with TRBD2 identical over 7 bases. The length of the CDR3 is 16 residues. Per germline, CDR1 LNHDA and CDR2 SQIVND (reference sequence). With 4 bases clipped from V and 2 bases from J, the junction kept 8 bases outside the gene matches. The whole variable domain, filled in from reference TRBV19 and TRBJ2-1, reads DGGITQSPKYLFRKEGQNVTLSCEQNLNHDAMYWYRQDPGQGLRLIYYSQIVNDFQKGDIAEGYSVSREKKESFPLTVTSAQKNPTAFYLCASSRRAGEAYNEQFFGPGTRLTVL.

This clone has just one count. V and J are TRBV7-2 and TRBJ2-1; D possibly corresponds to TRBD1 (5 bases). CDR3 length equals 14 residues. Germline assignment: CDR1 SGHTA and CDR2 FQGNSA. V was trimmed by 5 bases and J by 5 bases, leaving 13 bases between them. The CDR3 region is CASSPDRYNNEQFF. The CDR3 DNA sequence: TGTGCCAGCAGCCCAGACAGATACAACAATGAGCAGTTCTTC.

J is TRBJ2-6 and V is TRBV28; D is unclear. Trimming shortened V by 5 bases and J by 0 bases, and 8 bases separated the two germline ends. The CDR3 totals 15 residues. CDR1 MDHEN and CDR2 SYDVKM come from the germline V gene. The CDR3 here is CASSPTVSGANVLTF. The CDR3 region has the DNA TGTGCCAGCAGTCCTACAGTCTCTGGGGCCAACGTCCTGACTTTC.

The table lists this clone with a few counts. The chain links TRBV5-5 to TRBJ2-7; D might be TRBD1 (6 bases). CDR1 is SGHKS and CDR2 is YYEKEE in the germline V gene (reference sequence). V gave up 5 bases and J gave up 3 bases, with 18 bases separating them. The CDR3 covers 15 residues. CDR3 loop: CASSSLGDTLYEQYF. CDR3 in DNA: TGTGCCAGCAGTTCCTTAGGGGACACCCTCTACGAGCAGTACTTC.

As for this clone: The junction differs from germline at one of its ends, possibly a read error. The chain uses TRBV5-1 and TRBJ2-2; TRBD1 agrees at 8 bases. CDR3 size: 17 residues. Germline CDR1 is SGHRS and CDR2 is YFSETQ. The CDR3 bases are TGCGCCAGCAGTTTGGTACCCGGGACAGGTACCGCCGGGGAGCTGTTTTTT. Its translation is CASSLVPGTGTAGELFF.

The table lists this clone with a count of one. J is TRBJ2-1 and V is TRBV9; TRBD2 is a possible D gene (7 bases). The CDR3 covers 14 residues. Germline-derived CDR1 and CDR2 are SGDLS and YYNGEE. The ends were cut back, 0 bases at V and 7 bases at J, with 11 bases in the middle. The DNA for the CDR3 is TGTGCCAGCAGCGTAGGGACAGCGGGGAATGAGCAGTTCTTC. Its translation is CASSVGTAGNEQFF.

The chain uses TRBV29-1 and TRBJ2-2; 11 positions match TRBD2. Trimming took 6 bases from V and 6 from J; bases not matched to a gene: 6. Per the germline V gene, CDR1 is SQVTM and CDR2 is ANQGSEA. CDR3 size: 14 residues. The CDR3 spells CSVTTSGDAGELFF. For the CDR3, the DNA is TGCAGCGTCACGACTAGCGGGGATGCCGGGGAGCTGTTTTTT.

The rearrangement joins TRBV5-1 to TRBJ2-1; TRBD2 matches 13 bases. Germline loops: CDR1 SGHRS, CDR2 YFSETQ. The V segment lost 8 bases and the J segment 4 bases; nucleotides outside the gene matches: 6. The CDR3 has 15 amino acids. CDR3 sequence reads: CASFLTSGGYNEQFF. Written as DNA, the CDR3 is TGCGCCAGTTTCTTGACTAGCGGGGGGTACAATGAGCAGTTCTTC.